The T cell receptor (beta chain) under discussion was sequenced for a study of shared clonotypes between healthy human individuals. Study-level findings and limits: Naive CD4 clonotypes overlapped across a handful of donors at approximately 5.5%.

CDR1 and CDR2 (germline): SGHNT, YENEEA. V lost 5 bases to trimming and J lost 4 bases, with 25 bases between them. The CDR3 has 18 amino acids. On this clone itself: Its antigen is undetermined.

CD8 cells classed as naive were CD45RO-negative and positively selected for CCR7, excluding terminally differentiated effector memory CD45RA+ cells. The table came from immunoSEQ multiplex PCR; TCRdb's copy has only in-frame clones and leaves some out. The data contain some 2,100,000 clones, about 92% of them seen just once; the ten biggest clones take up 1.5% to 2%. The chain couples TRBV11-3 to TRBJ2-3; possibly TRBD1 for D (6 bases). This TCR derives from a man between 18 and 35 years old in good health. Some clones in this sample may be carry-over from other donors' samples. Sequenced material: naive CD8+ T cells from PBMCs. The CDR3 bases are TGTGCCAGCAGCCCCCGGGACATCCCTGAGGGGCACGCAGATACGCAGTATTTT. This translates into CASSPRDIPEGHADTQYF.